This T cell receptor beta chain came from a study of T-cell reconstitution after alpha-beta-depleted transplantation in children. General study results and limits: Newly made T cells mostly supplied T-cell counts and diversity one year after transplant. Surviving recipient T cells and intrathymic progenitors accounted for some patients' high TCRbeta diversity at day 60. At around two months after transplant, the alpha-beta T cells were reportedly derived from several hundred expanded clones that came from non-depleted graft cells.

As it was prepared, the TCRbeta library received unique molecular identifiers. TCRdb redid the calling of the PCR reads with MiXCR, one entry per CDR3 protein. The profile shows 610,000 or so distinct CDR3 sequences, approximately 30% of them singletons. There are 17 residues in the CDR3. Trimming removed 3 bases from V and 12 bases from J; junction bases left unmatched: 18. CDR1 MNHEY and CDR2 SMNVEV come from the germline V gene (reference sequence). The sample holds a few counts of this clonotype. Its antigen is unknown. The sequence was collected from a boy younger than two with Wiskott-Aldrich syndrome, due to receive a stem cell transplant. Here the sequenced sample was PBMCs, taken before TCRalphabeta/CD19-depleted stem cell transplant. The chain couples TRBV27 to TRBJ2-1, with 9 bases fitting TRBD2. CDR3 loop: CASSFRRGGRASRWQFF. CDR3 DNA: TGTGCCAGCAGTTTCAGGCGGGGCGGGAGGGCGTCGAGATGGCAGTTCTTC.